These T cell receptor beta chains were read from a single sample in a study of OX40 agonist ivuxolimab in advanced cancers. TCRdb keeps only in-frame clones here, not all; method: immunoSEQ multiplex PCR. Among over 75,000 clones listed, less than 95% were seen once. The material was CD4+ or CD8+ T cells sorted from blood, obtained in a trial of the OX40 agonist ivuxolimab. The receptor source for this set is an adult with an advanced solid tumor such as melanoma, head and neck, liver or kidney cancer. The CDR3 runs from the conserved cysteine through the conserved F or W. D genes are given only for firm matches. Only some rows state a clone size, as once, few, many or a class for expanded clones.

d_call,j_call,v_call,clone_size,cdr3_nt,cdr3_aa
-,TRBJ2-3,TRBV11-1,once,TGTGCCAGCAGCTCCGACCTTACAGGGTCCGAATATTTT,CASSSDLTGSEYF
TRBD1,TRBJ2-7,TRBV27,once,TGTGCCAGCAGTTTTCGGTTAGACAGGGCCCCCTACGAGCAGTACTTC,CASSFRLDRAPYEQYF
-,TRBJ1-6,TRBV30,-,TGTGCCAGGGGGGAGGAGGAGGACTCACCCCTCCACTTT,CARGEEEDSPLHF
-,TRBJ2-1,TRBV15,-,TGTGCCACCAGCAGAGCCGGGACGATTCAGAATGAGCAGTTCTTC,CATSRAGTIQNEQFF
TRBD1,TRBJ2-4,TRBV7-8,-,TGTGCCAGCAGCTTAAGTACAGGGGGCTCAAAAAACATTCAGTACTTC,CASSLSTGGSKNIQYF
-,TRBJ1-2,TRBV30,-,TGTGCCTGGAGTGGCCCCGCTTGGGGCTACACCTTC,CAWSGPAWGYTF
-,TRBJ1-2,TRBV5-6,-,TGTGCCAGCAGCCCGGGACGGAACTATGGCTACACCTTC,CASSPGRNYGYTF
-,TRBJ2-7,TRBV5-1,-,TGCGCCAGCAGCTCCGCCCCTCCCTCCTACGAGCAGTACTTC,CASSSAPPSYEQYF
TRBD1,TRBJ1-3,TRBV9,few,TGTGCCAGCAGCGTAGCGGGGACAGGGACCTTCACTGGAAACACCATATATTTT,CASSVAGTGTFTGNTIYF
TRBD1,TRBJ1-2,TRBV7-2,-,TGTGCCAGCAGCCCCCGGACAGGGTCGGAGGGCGGCTACACCTTC,CASSPRTGSEGGYTF
-,TRBJ1-1,TRBV7-2,once,TGTGCCAGCAGCTTACGTGAACCACCGAACACTGAAGCTTTCTTT,CASSLREPPNTEAFF
TRBD1,TRBJ2-1,TRBV19,once,TGTGCCAGGGACCGGGACAGGGCCTACAATGAGCAGTTCTTC,CARDRDRAYNEQFF
-,TRBJ2-7,TRBV7-2,few,TGTGCCAGCAGCTTAATAAGGGGGAACGAGCAGTACTTC,CASSLIRGNEQYF
TRBD2,TRBJ2-3,TRBV5-4,-,TGTGCCAGCAGCCTTTACACTAGCGGAATTTCGTCAGATACGCAGTATTTT,CASSLYTSGISSDTQYF
TRBD1,TRBJ2-1,TRBV7-9,-,TGTGCCAGCAGCTTTTCAGGGGGCAATGAGCAGTTCTTC,CASSFSGGNEQFF
-,TRBJ2-5,TRBV6-5,once,TGTGCCAGCAATCGGAGGGAAGGGCGAGAGACCCAGTACTTC,CASNRREGRETQYF
TRBD2,TRBJ2-6,TRBV7-8,-,TGTGCCAGCAGCTCACAGGGACTAGTTGCACTCTCTGGGGCCAACGTCCTGACTTTC,CASSSQGLVALSGANVLTF
-,TRBJ1-2,TRBV7-2,-,TGTGCCAGCAGCTTAGTAGCAGGGGCCCTGACTAACTATGGCTACACCTTC,CASSLVAGALTNYGYTF
TRBD1,TRBJ1-2,TRBV11-2,-,TGTGCCAGCAGCCCCCTGACAGGGGGCTATGGCTACACCTTC,CASSPLTGGYGYTF
TRBD2,TRBJ2-2,TRBV6-1,-,TGTGCCAGCAGTGCGCTAGCGGGGCTGAACACCGGGGAGCTGTTTTTT,CASSALAGLNTGELFF
-,TRBJ2-3,TRBV2,-,TGTGCCAGCAGGAGGACAGTGGCTATTGGCACAGATACGCAGTATTTT,CASRRTVAIGTDTQYF
-,TRBJ1-5,TRBV9,-,TGTGCCAGCAGCGGGAGGGGGGGCCAGAATCAGCCCCAGCATTTT,CASSGRGGQNQPQHF
-,TRBJ2-3,TRBV28,-,TGTGCCAGCAGTTTTCTACGCACAGATACGCAGTATTTT,CASSFLRTDTQYF
TRBD2,TRBJ2-3,TRBV5-4,-,TGTGCCAGCAGTCCGGTCGGGTGGAGGACTAGCGGGACAGATACGCAGTATTTT,CASSPVGWRTSGTDTQYF
-,TRBJ1-1,TRBV11-3,-,TGTGCCAGCAGCTTCTTACAGGGCACCACTGAAGCTTTCTTT,CASSFLQGTTEAFF
TRBD1,TRBJ2-7,TRBV5-6,-,TGTGCCAGCAGCCTAACAGGGGGCGCAATCTATTACGAGCAGTACTTC,CASSLTGGAIYYEQYF
-,TRBJ2-3,TRBV7-3,-,TGTGCCAGCAGCTTAGGCAGATACACAGATACGCAGTATTTT,CASSLGRYTDTQYF
TRBD1,TRBJ2-1,TRBV5-1,once,TGCGCCAGCAGCTTCTTTTCCGCGACAGGGAACAATGAGCAGTTCTTC,CASSFFSATGNNEQFF
-,TRBJ2-7,TRBV18,-,TGTGCCAGCTCACGGACAGAATACGAGCAGTACTTC,CASSRTEYEQYF
TRBD2,TRBJ2-2,TRBV29-1,once,TGCAGCGTCTGGACTAGCGGCTCCACCGGGGAGCTGTTTTTT,CSVWTSGSTGELFF
-,TRBJ1-1,TRBV7-3,-,TGTGCCAGCAGCTTAATGGGCCTGATGAACACTGAAGCTTTCTTT,CASSLMGLMNTEAFF
TRBD1,TRBJ1-2,TRBV5-5,-,TGTGCCAGCAGCTTTCTAGGGGGCCCGGACTATGGCTACACCTTC,CASSFLGGPDYGYTF
-,TRBJ2-3,TRBV4-3,once,TGCGCCAGCAGCCTATACTTAAGGACAGATACGCAGTATTTT,CASSLYLRTDTQYF
-,TRBJ2-1,TRBV10-3,-,TGTGCCGTCGGACCCAGGGCGACAGTGGGAATCTATGAGCAGTTCTTC,CAVGPRATVGIYEQFF
-,TRBJ2-7,TRBV7-2,-,TGTGCCAGCAGCCGAGCTAGAGGGACCACGGGCGAGCAGTACTTC,CASSRARGTTGEQYF
-,TRBJ2-7,TRBV7-2,-,TGTGCCAGCAGCCCCGGGGTACTCGTTTACGAGCAGTACTTC,CASSPGVLVYEQYF
TRBD1,TRBJ1-1,TRBV5-6,-,TGTGCCAGCAGCTTCTACAGGGGACCGGCGGCGGAAACTGAAGCTTTCTTT,CASSFYRGPAAETEAFF
TRBD1,TRBJ2-5,TRBV15,-,TGTGCCACCAGCAGTGGACAGGGAAGGCGCGAGACCCAGTACTTC,CATSSGQGRRETQYF
-,TRBJ2-7,TRBV19,-,TGTGCCAGTAGTATAAGGGACAATCCCTACGAGCAGTACTTC,CASSIRDNPYEQYF
TRBD1,TRBJ2-7,TRBV6-1,-,TGTGCCAGCAGTGAACGCCTAACAGCCGGGACAGGCGCACACGAGCAGTACTTC,CASSERLTAGTGAHEQYF
TRBD1,TRBJ1-5,TRBV18,-,TGTGCCAGCTCACCAGAAGGACAGGGGGGTTTTCAGCCCCAGCATTTT,CASSPEGQGGFQPQHF
-,TRBJ2-2,TRBV6-6,-,TGTGCCAGCCGGCTTCGATTCACCGGGGAGCTGTTTTTT,CASRLRFTGELFF
-,TRBJ1-2,TRBV5-5,-,TGTGCCAGCAGCCGAGTCCGGGACATGGGCTCCGCGGGCTATGGCTACACCTTC,CASSRVRDMGSAGYGYTF
-,TRBJ2-3,TRBV10-3,-,TGTGCCATCAGTGAGTCGAAAGGTCGGCAGGGCCCTAAGTTCACAGATACGCAGTATTTT,CAISESKGRQGPKFTDTQYF
-,TRBJ2-5,TRBV29-1,-,TGCAGCGTTGGTGGAGAGACCCAGTACTTC,CSVGGETQYF
TRBD1,TRBJ2-2,TRBV29-1,-,TGCAGCGTTGAAGACCCGGACAGGGCCACCGGGGAGCTGTTTTTT,CSVEDPDRATGELFF
TRBD1,TRBJ2-1,TRBV5-1,-,TGCGCCAGCAGCCCATCCGGGACAGGGGAGGGTGAGCAGTTCTTC,CASSPSGTGEGEQFF
-,TRBJ2-3,TRBV5-1,-,TGCGCCAGCAGCACGGAGGGCATCACAGATACGCAGTATTTT,CASSTEGITDTQYF